This is a list of T cell receptor beta chains from one sample in a study of control samples from healthy donors and cancer patients. Here immunoSEQ multiplex PCR was the method, and the copy in TCRdb shows in-frame clones only, minus some. The table includes over 110,000 clones, around 85% detected once. What was sequenced was blood. These receptor sequences come from a woman aged 30 to 39 in good health. The CDR3 runs from the conserved cysteine through the conserved F or W. A D gene is named only where the DNA matches it firmly. Size is omitted from some rows. Given values are once, few, many or a class for expanded clones.

len: 12; j_gene: TRBJ2-1; v_gene: TRBV11-2; abundance: -; d_gene: -; CDR3aa: CASGRGNNEQFF; CDR3nt: TGTGCCAGCGGCCGGGGGAACAATGAGCAGTTCTTC
len: 14; j_gene: TRBJ2-5; v_gene: TRBV15; abundance: -; d_gene: -; CDR3aa: CATSRQGTLETQYF; CDR3nt: TGTGCCACCAGCAGGCAGGGTACTTTAGAGACCCAGTACTTC
len: 13; j_gene: TRBJ1-2; v_gene: TRBV19; abundance: -; d_gene: -; CDR3aa: CASTPNAGHGYTF; CDR3nt: TGTGCCAGTACCCCCAACGCAGGCCACGGCTACACCTTC
len: 14; j_gene: TRBJ1-1; v_gene: TRBV6-5; abundance: -; d_gene: -; CDR3aa: CASSYAGQNTEAFF; CDR3nt: TGTGCCAGCAGTTACGCCGGACAGAACACTGAAGCTTTCTTT
len: 14; j_gene: TRBJ2-2; v_gene: TRBV9; abundance: -; d_gene: TRBD2; CDR3aa: CASASGVFTGELFF; CDR3nt: TGTGCCAGCGCTAGCGGGGTTTTCACCGGGGAGCTGTTTTTT
len: 13; j_gene: TRBJ1-3; v_gene: TRBV5-6; abundance: -; d_gene: -; CDR3aa: CASNPISGNTIYF; CDR3nt: TGTGCCAGCAATCCGATCTCTGGAAACACCATATATTTT
len: 11; j_gene: TRBJ1-3; v_gene: TRBV20-1; abundance: -; d_gene: -; CDR3aa: CSAVAGVTIYF; CDR3nt: TGCAGTGCCGTCGCGGGAGTCACCATATATTTT
len: 14; j_gene: TRBJ1-5; v_gene: TRBV7-2; abundance: few; d_gene: -; CDR3aa: CASSFQRGGQPQHF; CDR3nt: TGTGCCAGCAGCTTCCAGAGGGGGGGTCAGCCCCAGCATTTT
len: 15; j_gene: TRBJ1-4; v_gene: TRBV30; abundance: -; d_gene: -; CDR3aa: CAWINGRTSNEKLFF; CDR3nt: TGTGCCTGGATAAACGGGCGGACCTCAAATGAAAAACTGTTTTTT
len: 15; j_gene: TRBJ2-1; v_gene: TRBV3-1/TRBV3-2; abundance: -; d_gene: TRBD1; CDR3aa: CASSQVQGLNNEQFF; CDR3nt: TGTGCCAGCAGCCAAGTACAGGGGCTTAACAATGAGCAGTTCTTC
len: 13; j_gene: TRBJ2-7; v_gene: TRBV4-2; abundance: -; d_gene: -; CDR3aa: CASSQVRSYEQYF; CDR3nt: TGTGCCAGCAGCCAAGTCCGCTCCTACGAGCAGTACTTC
len: 16; j_gene: TRBJ2-7; v_gene: TRBV11-2; abundance: -; d_gene: -; CDR3aa: CASSLGKGHSSYEQYF; CDR3nt: TGTGCCAGCAGCTTAGGAAAGGGACATAGCTCCTACGAGCAGTACTTC
len: 14; j_gene: TRBJ1-5; v_gene: TRBV19; abundance: -; d_gene: -; CDR3aa: CASTPWGSNQPQHF; CDR3nt: TGTGCCAGTACCCCCTGGGGGAGCAATCAGCCCCAGCATTTT
len: 15; j_gene: TRBJ2-3; v_gene: TRBV3-1/TRBV3-2; abundance: once; d_gene: TRBD1; CDR3aa: CASSPRDRSTDTQYF; CDR3nt: TGTGCCAGCAGCCCCCGGGACAGAAGCACAGATACGCAGTATTTT
len: 16; j_gene: TRBJ1-2; v_gene: TRBV15; abundance: -; d_gene: -; CDR3aa: CATSRDSVRGDYGYTF; CDR3nt: TGTGCCACCAGCAGAGATTCAGTGAGGGGTGACTATGGCTACACCTTC
len: 19; j_gene: TRBJ2-4; v_gene: TRBV19; abundance: -; d_gene: TRBD1; CDR3aa: CASSIPGTGAREAKNIQYF; CDR3nt: TGTGCCAGTAGTATTCCCGGGACAGGGGCCCGTGAGGCCAAAAACATTCAGTACTTC
len: 11; j_gene: TRBJ2-7; v_gene: TRBV30; abundance: -; d_gene: -; CDR3aa: CAWSRTYEQYF; CDR3nt: TGTGCCTGGAGTCGGACCTACGAGCAGTACTTC
len: 12; j_gene: TRBJ1-4; v_gene: TRBV30; abundance: -; d_gene: -; CDR3aa: CAWTGLDEKLFF; CDR3nt: TGTGCCTGGACAGGGTTAGACGAAAAACTGTTTTTT
len: 14; j_gene: TRBJ2-7; v_gene: TRBV19; abundance: -; d_gene: -; CDR3aa: CASSRERGPYEQYF; CDR3nt: TGTGCCAGTAGTAGGGAGCGCGGGCCCTACGAGCAGTACTTC